Each of the 8 T cell receptor beta chains below was sequenced from the same sample in a study of shared clonotypes between healthy human individuals. Produced via immunoSEQ multiplex PCR; TCRdb's table is partial and in-frame only. The table includes about 1 million clones, about three quarters detected once. The material sequenced was memory CD4+ T cells sorted from blood. As to subset: CD45RA-negative fraction. The receptor source for this set is a man between 18 and 29 years old in good health.

The chain links TRBV2 to TRBJ1-1; D gene ambiguous. Germline assignment: CDR1 SNHLY and CDR2 FYNNEI. V lost 7 bases to trimming and J lost 1 base, with 13 bases between them. This CDR3 comprises 14 residues. The CDR3, as DNA: TGTGCCAGCACTATCGACACTACGAACACTGAAGCTTTCTTT. As protein: CASTIDTTNTEAFF.

The J gene is TRBJ2-2, the V gene TRBV30; D is unclear. V lost 0 bases, J lost 4 bases, and 9 bases lay in between. This CDR3 region has 14 residues. The germline V gene encodes CDR1 GTSNPN and CDR2 SVGIG (reference sequence). CDR3 protein: CAWSVSKVTGELFF. CDR3 sequence (DNA): TGTGCCTGGAGTGTATCCAAGGTCACCGGGGAGCTGTTTTTT.

This clone showed up just a few times. V and J are TRBV4-1 and TRBJ1-1, with no clear D. The CDR3 runs to 15 residues. V was trimmed by 0 bases and J by 3 bases, leaving 11 bases between them. The V gene's germline CDR1 is MGHRA and CDR2 YSYEKL. As DNA, the CDR3 is TGCGCCAGCAGCCAAGATTTTGGCTCGGACACTGAAGCTTTCTTT. This translates into CASSQDFGSDTEAFF.

V and J are TRBV27 and TRBJ1-2, with 8 bases identical to TRBD1. The CDR3 covers 16 residues. Unmatched junction bases numbered 9, after V lost 5 bases and J lost 1 base. Germline V gene lookup returns CDR1 MNHEY and CDR2 SMNVEV (reference sequence). The CDR3 DNA follows: TGTGCCAGCAGTCCACGGGACAGGCCGCTTAACTATGGCTACACCTTC. It yields the protein CASSPRDRPLNYGYTF.

The chain recombines TRBV19 with TRBJ2-7; D is perhaps TRBD2 (6 bases). CDR1 is LNHDA and CDR2 is SQIVND in the germline V gene (reference sequence). With 5 bases removed from V and 1 base from J, the gap between germline ends came to 12 bases. CDR3 length: 14 amino acids. CDR3 DNA sequence: TGTGCCAGTAGTCCGGGACTGACGTCCTACGAGCAGTACTTC. Translating it yields CASSPGLTSYEQYF.

V is TRBV27 and J is TRBJ2-4; the D is unclear. Looked up from germline, CDR1 is MNHEY and CDR2 is SMNVEV (reference sequence). The V end lost 4 bases, the J end lost 5 bases, and 6 bases lay between the germline ends. The CDR3 is made up of 12 amino acids. The CDR3 loop reads CASSSFQNIQYF. In nucleotides, the CDR3 is TGTGCCAGCAGTTCTTTTCAAAACATTCAGTACTTC.

The chain links TRBV6-1 to TRBJ1-1, with a weak D call TRBD1 (6 bases). This CDR3 has 14 residues. The germline V gene has CDR1 MNHNS and CDR2 SASEGT. V was pared by 0 bases and J by 5 bases, with 10 bases between. CDR3 in amino acids: CASSEAGGRTEAFF. As DNA, the CDR3 is TGTGCCAGCAGTGAAGCGGGGGGGCGGACTGAAGCTTTCTTT.

V is TRBV27 and J is TRBJ1-2; a weak D match, TRBD1 (5 bases). Trimming removed 0 bases at V and 1 base at J, with 9 bases between. The CDR3 covers 15 residues. Germline CDR1 and CDR2: MNHEY and SMNVEV (reference sequence). The CDR3 DNA is TGTGCCAGCAGTTTATCGTCAGGGAGTAACTATGGCTACACCTTC. As protein: CASSLSSGSNYGYTF.